This TCR beta chain was sequenced in a study of T cell responses to AZD1222 COVID-19 vaccine. General observations from the study: Sampling captured repertoires only after the peak T cell response. The donors showed a predominance of white British ancestry and of females, with possible underestimation of clonal diversity. Spike-wide coverage was observed for vaccine-associated CD4 TCRs, with dominant responses at 160-218 and 743-854. A rise in Spike-specific TCR breadth and depth followed two AZD1222 doses.

Sequenced by immunoSEQ multiplex PCR; TCRdb stores in-frame clones only, minus some. Of around 160,000 clones in the sample, over 80% were seen once. This clone was counted only a few times. Its cognate antigen is unknown. Germline assignment: CDR1 MNHEY and CDR2 SVGAGI. There are 15 residues in the CDR3. V was shortened by 6 bases and J by 3 bases, with 17 bases between the two germline ends. The V call is TRBV6-5, the J call TRBJ1-2; D may be TRBD1 (6 bases). Specimen: peripheral blood, collected on day 0 of MenACWY control vaccination. This receptor was obtained from an adult in good health. This CDR3 reads CASSSGQSEYYGYTF. CDR3 bases: TGTGCCAGCAGCTCAGGACAGAGCGAGTACTATGGCTACACCTTC.